This record covers a single T cell receptor beta chain. The sample holds a few counts of this clonotype. The clone's antigen remains unknown. Base-call qualities are not available, and no considerably larger clone is one nucleotide away. The sample is drawn from a study of identical twins (dated by TCRdb to the mid-2010s). With respect to the entire study: The study deep-sequenced TCR alpha and beta repertoires from monozygotic twins, unrelated adults of various ages and cord blood to test whether fetal clonotypes persist. Replicate twin experiments were performed at different times using different library preparation protocols to rule out contamination.

The library was built by means of 5' RACE. The instrument was an Illumina HiSeq 2000. Template switching added a universal primer binding site, and the final cDNA carried a unique molecular identifier that allowed TCR cDNA molecules to be counted accurately. Specific primers in the conserved constant-segment region were used to synthesize first-strand cDNA for the TCR alpha and beta chains. Each cDNA library was double barcoded, with a SMART-Mk sample barcode plus Illumina barcodes, to control for contamination. TruSeq adapter sequences and Illumina sample barcodes were added in two successive PCR steps. The Illumina HiSeq platform was used with custom primers to sequence TCR alpha and beta cDNA libraries. The source study handled its data this way. Raw reads were processed with MiGEC to extract unique molecular identifiers, and MiXCR was used to determine CDR3 positions. Recombination models were inferred per individual with the repgenHMM and IGoR tools using an EM algorithm. Shared clonotype analysis was performed with the tcR package in R, normalizing sharing by the product of cloneset sizes. To study raw recombination without the effects of thymic and clonal selection, out-of-frame nonproductive sequences were analyzed. In TCRdb, the public reads were trimmed at Q25 with fastp and aligned with MiXCR, with productive beta chains retained. Rows matching on CDR3 protein sequence are summarized as one entry with the most common DNA and genes. The V and J calls reflect TCRdb's pipeline rather than the authors' work. Counted in this sample were about 250,000 distinct CDR3 sequences; 6.5% to 9.5% of them appeared once. Around 3% of the sample belongs to the ten largest clones.

The CDR3 runs 15 amino acids, cysteine and phenylalanine included. CDR3 DNA only is kept here, 45 bases in frame from base 1. Germline trimming amounts to 4 bases on V and 5 bases on J, with 11 as the count of junction bases outside the gene matches. Taken from the germline V gene (reference sequence), the CDR1 and CDR2 loops are MNHEY and SMNVEV. Here is what the overall study found, with its caveats: Compared with coincidental sharing between unrelated individuals, an excess of low generation-probability sequences was observed among out-of-frame TCR alpha sequences shared between twins. Excess twin sharing in beta out-of-frame sequences was weaker because fewer shared sequences lowered the signal-to-noise ratio. Zero-insertion analyses could be partly confounded by invariant T cells such as MAIT and iNKT, although diverse VJ usage argued against such confounding for most clonotypes. Because the same donors could not be followed over many years, the conclusions relied on cross-sectional statistical analysis. Fewer insertions were carried by abundant cord blood beta clonotypes; a weaker similar trend was observed in young adult naive repertoires, while no such trend was observed in memory repertoires. In monozygotic twins, recombination models systematically underestimated out-of-frame TCR alpha sharing, but the models matched the sharing seen between unrelated individuals.

Every donor in the study was a healthy Caucasian. Three pairs of female monozygotic twins, all aged roughly 18 to 30 years, made up the twin cohort. CD4+ and CD8+ T cell populations were isolated with positive isolation kits from Invitrogen. These data were likewise used in another study, on yellow fever vaccine responses in identical twins. The second study, in turn, reports: According to the authors, the vaccine-induced T cell response in identical twins seemed to be partly convergent and partly specific to each individual. Focusing on identical twins, the study followed the T cell clones that responded to the vaccine, and did so with precision.

Sequenced material: CD8+ T cells sorted from blood. The rearrangement joined TRBV27 to TRBJ2-7, with 7 bases in between that match TRBD2. The receptor was isolated from a woman aged 18-35 years in good health. The sequence in DNA is TGTGCCAGCAGTTCGGGTGAGCGGGGTTGGGACGAGCAGTACTTC. Its amino acids are CASSSGERGWDEQYF.